This T cell receptor beta chain is drawn from a study of response to subunit inactivated influenza vaccine. TCRdb analysed the RT-PCR reads with MiXCR anew, one entry per CDR3 protein. The table includes around 530,000 distinct CDR3 sequences, 15% to 20% detected once. Study-wide points: The authors suggested that few new T cells are recruited per seasonal influenza vaccination.

This clonotype was seen many times. Antigen: not known. This sequence originates from a man between 50 and 75 years old who received an inactivated influenza vaccine. Sequenced here: CD4+ T cells sorted from PBMCs, sampled less than 30 months after vaccination.

The CDR3 DNA follows: TGTGCCAGCAGCTGGGGCCCGGACAGGGCGATGAATGAGCAGTTCTTC. Encoded protein: CASSWGPDRAMNEQFF. The chain employs TRBV5-5 and TRBJ2-1; 8 bases map to TRBD1. From germline, CDR1 is SGHKS and CDR2 YYEKEE (reference sequence). CDR3 length: 16 amino acids. V gave up 3 bases and J gave up 7 bases; unmatched junction bases: 12.